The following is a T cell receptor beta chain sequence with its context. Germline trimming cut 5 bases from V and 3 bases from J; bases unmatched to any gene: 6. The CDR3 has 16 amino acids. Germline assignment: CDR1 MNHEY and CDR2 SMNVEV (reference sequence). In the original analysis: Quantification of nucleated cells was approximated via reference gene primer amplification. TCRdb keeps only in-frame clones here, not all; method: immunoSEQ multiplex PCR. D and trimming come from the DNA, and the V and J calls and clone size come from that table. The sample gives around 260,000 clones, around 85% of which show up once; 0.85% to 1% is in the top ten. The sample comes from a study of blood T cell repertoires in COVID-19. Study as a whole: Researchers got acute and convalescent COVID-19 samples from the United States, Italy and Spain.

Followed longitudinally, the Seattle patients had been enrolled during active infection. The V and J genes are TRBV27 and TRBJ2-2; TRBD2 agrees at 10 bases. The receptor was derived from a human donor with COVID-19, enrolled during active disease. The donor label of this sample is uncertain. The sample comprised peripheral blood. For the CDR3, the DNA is TGTGCCAGCAGTCCTGGACTAGCGGTAGACACCGGGGAGCTGTTTTTT. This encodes CASSPGLAVDTGELFF.